The 3 T cell receptor beta chains presented below share a single source sample, sequenced in a study of blood T cell repertoires in COVID-19. The repertoire was sequenced with immunoSEQ multiplex PCR; TCRdb's copy has only in-frame clones and lacks some. Of approximately 220,000 clones in the sample, over 70% were seen once. Sequenced sample: peripheral blood. These receptors were taken from a woman aged 80 or older with acute or convalescent COVID-19.

The chain joins TRBV6-5 to TRBJ1-3; no clear D. The CDR3 contains 13 residues. Germline values: CDR1 MNHEY, CDR2 SVGAGI. V dropped 8 bases and J dropped 0 bases, with 8 bases sitting between them. CDR3 nucleotide sequence: TGTGCCAGCGGAGACCCCTCTGGAAACACCATATATTTT. This encodes CASGDPSGNTIYF.

This chain uses TRBV9 with TRBJ2-2; a weak D match, TRBD2 (5 bases). The V end lost 4 bases, the J end lost 4 bases, and 14 bases lay between the germline ends. CDR3 length: 15 amino acids. The germline V gene encodes CDR1 SGDLS and CDR2 YYNGEE. DNA for the CDR3: TGTGCCAGCAGCTCAAGGGTTCGGGGCACCGGGGAGCTGTTTTTT. It translates to CASSSRVRGTGELFF.

The V and J genes are TRBV6-5 and TRBJ1-5; D ambiguous. CDR3 size: 15 residues. From germline, CDR1 is MNHEY and CDR2 SVGAGI. V was pared by 6 bases and J by 0 bases, with 12 bases between. CDR3 in DNA: TGTGCCAGCAGCACCGGAGGTTATAGCAATCAGCCCCAGCATTTT. Its protein product is CASSTGGYSNQPQHF.